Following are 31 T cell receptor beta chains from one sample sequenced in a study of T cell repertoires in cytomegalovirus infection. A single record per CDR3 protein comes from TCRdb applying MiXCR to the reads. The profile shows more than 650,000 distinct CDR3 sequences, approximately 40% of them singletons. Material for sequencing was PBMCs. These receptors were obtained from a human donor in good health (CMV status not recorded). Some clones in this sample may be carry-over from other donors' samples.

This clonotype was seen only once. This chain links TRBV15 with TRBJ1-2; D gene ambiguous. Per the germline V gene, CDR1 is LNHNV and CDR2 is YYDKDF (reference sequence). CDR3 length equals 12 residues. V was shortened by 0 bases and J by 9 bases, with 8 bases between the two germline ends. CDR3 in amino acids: CATSRDPRSYTF. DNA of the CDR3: TGTGCCACCAGCAGAGATCCCCGGAGCTACACCTTC.

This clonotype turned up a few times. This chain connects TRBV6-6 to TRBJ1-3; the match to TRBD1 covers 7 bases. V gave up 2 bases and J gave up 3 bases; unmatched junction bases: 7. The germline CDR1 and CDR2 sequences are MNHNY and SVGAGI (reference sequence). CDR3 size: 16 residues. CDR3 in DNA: TGTGCCAGCAGTTACCTGAGACAGGGCGATGGAAACACCATATATTTT. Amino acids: CASSYLRQGDGNTIYF.

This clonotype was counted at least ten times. The CDR3 region has the DNA TGTGCCAGCAGCTTGGGCCCAGGGAGTCGTGGCTACACCTTC. Translation: CASSLGPGSRGYTF. J is TRBJ1-2 and V is TRBV7-2, with D possibly TRBD1 on 5 matching bases. CDR1 is SGHTA, CDR2 FQGNSA, per germline. The CDR3 has 14 amino acids. Trimming took off 3 bases at V and 7 bases at J, with 15 bases between the two ends.

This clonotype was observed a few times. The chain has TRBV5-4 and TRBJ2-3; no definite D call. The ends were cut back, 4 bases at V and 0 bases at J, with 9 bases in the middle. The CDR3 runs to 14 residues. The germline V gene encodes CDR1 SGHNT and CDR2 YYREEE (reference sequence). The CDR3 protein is CASSPRVSTDTQYF. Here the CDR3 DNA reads TGTGCCAGCAGCCCCCGGGTGAGCACAGATACGCAGTATTTT.

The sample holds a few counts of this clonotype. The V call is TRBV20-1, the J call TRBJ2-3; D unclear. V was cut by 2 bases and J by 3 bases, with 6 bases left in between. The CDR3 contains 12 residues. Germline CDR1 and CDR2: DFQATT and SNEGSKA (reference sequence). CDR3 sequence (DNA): TGCAGTGCTAGAACTCTGACAGATACGCAGTATTTT. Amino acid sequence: CSARTLTDTQYF.

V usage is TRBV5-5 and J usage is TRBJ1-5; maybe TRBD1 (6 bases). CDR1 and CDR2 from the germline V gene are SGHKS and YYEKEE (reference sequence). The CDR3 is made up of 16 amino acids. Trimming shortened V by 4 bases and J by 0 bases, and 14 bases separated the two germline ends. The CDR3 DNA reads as TGTGCCAGCAGCCACGGGACAAGGGATAGCAATCAGCCCCAGCATTTT. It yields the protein CASSHGTRDSNQPQHF. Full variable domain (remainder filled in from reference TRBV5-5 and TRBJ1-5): DAGVTQSPTHLIKTRGQQVTLRCSPISGHKSVSWYQQVLGQGPQFIFQYYEKEERGRGNFPDRFSARQFPNYSSELNVNALLLGDSALYLCASSHGTRDSNQPQHFGDGTRLSIL.

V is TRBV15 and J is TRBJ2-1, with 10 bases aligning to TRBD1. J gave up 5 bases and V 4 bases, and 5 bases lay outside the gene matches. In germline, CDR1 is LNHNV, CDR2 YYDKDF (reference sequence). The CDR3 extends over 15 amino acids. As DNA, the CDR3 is TGTGCCACCAGCACCGGACAGGGGGAAGACAATGAGCAGTTCTTC. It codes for CATSTGQGEDNEQFF. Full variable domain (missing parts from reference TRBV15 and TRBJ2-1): DAMVIQNPRYQVTQFGKPVTLSCSQTLNHNVMYWYQQKSSQAPKLLFHYYDKDFNNEADTPDNFQSRRPNTSFCFLDIRSPGLGDTAMYLCATSTGQGEDNEQFFGPGTRLTVL.

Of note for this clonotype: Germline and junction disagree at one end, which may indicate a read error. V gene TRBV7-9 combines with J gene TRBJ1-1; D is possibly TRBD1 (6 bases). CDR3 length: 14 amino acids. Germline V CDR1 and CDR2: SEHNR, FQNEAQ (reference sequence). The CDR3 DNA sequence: TGTGCCAGCAGCCCGGGACACTTGAACACTGAAGCTTTATTT. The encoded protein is CASSPGHLNTEALF. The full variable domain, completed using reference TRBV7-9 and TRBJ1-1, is DTGVSQNPRHKITKRGQNVTFRCDPISEHNRLYWYRQTLGQGPEFLTYFQNEAQLEKSRLLSDRFSAERPKGSFSTLEIQRTEQGDSAMYLCASSPGHLNTEALFGQGTRLTVV.

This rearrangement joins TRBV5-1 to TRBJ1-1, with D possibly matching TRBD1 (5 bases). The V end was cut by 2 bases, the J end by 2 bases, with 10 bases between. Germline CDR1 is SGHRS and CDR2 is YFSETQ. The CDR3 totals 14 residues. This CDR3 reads CASSFRDGNTEAFF. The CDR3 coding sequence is TGCGCCAGCAGCTTCCGGGACGGAAACACTGAAGCTTTCTTT.

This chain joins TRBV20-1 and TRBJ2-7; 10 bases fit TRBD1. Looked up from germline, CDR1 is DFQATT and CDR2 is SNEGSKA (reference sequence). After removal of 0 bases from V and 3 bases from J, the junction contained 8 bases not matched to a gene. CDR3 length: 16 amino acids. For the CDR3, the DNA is TGCAGTGCTAGAGATATACTAGGACAGGGGGTCTACGAGCAGTACTTC. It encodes CSARDILGQGVYEQYF.

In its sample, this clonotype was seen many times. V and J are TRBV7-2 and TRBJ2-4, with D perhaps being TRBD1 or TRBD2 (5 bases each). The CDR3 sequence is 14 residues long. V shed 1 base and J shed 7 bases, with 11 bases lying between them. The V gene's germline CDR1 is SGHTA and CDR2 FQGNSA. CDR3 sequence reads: CASSLGGRGNIQYF. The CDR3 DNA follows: TGTGCCAGCAGCTTAGGGGGGAGAGGGAACATTCAGTACTTC.

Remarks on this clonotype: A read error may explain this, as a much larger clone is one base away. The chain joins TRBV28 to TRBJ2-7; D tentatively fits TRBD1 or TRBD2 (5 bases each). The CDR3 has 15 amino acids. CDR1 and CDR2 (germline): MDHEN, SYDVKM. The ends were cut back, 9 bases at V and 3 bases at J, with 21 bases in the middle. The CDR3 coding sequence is TGTGCCAGTAGCCTGGGGACCGACTTTTTCTACGAGCAGTACTTC. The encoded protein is CASSLGTDFFYEQYF.

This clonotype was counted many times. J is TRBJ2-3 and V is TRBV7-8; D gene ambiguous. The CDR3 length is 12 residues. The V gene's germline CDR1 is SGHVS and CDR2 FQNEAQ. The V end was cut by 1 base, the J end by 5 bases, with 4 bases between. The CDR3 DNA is TGTGCCAGCAGCTTAGTTGTAGATACGCAGTATTTT. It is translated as CASSLVVDTQYF.

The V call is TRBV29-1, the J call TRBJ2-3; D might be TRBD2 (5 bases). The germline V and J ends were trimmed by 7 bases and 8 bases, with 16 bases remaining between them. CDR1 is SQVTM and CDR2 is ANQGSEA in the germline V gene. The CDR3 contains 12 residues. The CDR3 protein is CSALHGGGTQYF. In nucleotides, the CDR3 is TGCAGCGCGCTGCATGGCGGAGGTACGCAGTATTTT.

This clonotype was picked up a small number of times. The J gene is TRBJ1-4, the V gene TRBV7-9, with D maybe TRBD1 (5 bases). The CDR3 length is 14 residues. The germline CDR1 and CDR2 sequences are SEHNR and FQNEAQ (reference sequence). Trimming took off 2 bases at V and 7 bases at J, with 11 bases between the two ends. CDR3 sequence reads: CASSLSGGGEKLFF. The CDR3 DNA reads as TGTGCCAGCAGCTTAAGCGGCGGGGGTGAAAAACTGTTTTTT.

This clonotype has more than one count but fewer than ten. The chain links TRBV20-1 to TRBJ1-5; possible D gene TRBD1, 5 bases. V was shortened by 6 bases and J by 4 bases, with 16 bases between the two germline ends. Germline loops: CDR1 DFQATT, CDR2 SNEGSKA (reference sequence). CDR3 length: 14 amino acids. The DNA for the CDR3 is TGCAGTGCAGAGGGCAGACAGACGAATCAGCCCCAGCATTTT. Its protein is CSAEGRQTNQPQHF.

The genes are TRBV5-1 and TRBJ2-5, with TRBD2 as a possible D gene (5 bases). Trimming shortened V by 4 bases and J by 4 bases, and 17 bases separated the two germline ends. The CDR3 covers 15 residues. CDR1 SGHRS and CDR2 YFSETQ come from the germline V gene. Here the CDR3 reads CASSPLPGIGETQYF. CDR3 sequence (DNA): TGCGCCAGCAGCCCCTTACCGGGAATAGGAGAGACCCAGTACTTC.

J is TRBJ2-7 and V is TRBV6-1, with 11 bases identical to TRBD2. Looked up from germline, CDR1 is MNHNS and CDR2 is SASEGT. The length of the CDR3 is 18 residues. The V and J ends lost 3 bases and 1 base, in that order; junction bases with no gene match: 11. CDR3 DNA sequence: TGTGCCAGCAGTGAGACGGCGCGAACTAGCGGGAGATCCTACGAGCAGTACTTC. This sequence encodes CASSETARTSGRSYEQYF.

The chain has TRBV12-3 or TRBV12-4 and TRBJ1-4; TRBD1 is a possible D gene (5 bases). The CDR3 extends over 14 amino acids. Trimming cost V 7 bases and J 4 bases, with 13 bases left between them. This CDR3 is CASNPRGINEKLFF. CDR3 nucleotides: TGTGCCAGCAATCCCCGGGGGATTAATGAAAAACTGTTTTTT.

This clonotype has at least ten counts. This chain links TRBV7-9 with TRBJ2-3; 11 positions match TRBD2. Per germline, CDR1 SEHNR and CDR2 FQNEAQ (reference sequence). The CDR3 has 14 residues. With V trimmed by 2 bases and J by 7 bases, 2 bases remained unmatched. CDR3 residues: CASSLSSGGNTQYF. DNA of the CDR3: TGTGCCAGCAGCTTATCTAGCGGGGGGAATACGCAGTATTTT.

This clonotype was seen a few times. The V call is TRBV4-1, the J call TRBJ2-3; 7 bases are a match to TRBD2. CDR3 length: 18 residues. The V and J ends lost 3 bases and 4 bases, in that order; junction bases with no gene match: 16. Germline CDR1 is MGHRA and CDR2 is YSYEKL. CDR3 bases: TGCGCCAGCAGCCAGCCGTGGGAGGGTATGGGATCGGCAGATACGCAGTATTTT. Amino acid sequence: CASSQPWEGMGSADTQYF.

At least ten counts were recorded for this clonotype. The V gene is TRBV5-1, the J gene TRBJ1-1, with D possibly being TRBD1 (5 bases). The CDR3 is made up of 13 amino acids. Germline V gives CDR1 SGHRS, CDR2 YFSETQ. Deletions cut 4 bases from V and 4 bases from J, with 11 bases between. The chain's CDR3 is CASSARVGTEAFF. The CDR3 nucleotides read TGCGCCAGCAGCGCCAGGGTTGGCACTGAAGCTTTCTTT.

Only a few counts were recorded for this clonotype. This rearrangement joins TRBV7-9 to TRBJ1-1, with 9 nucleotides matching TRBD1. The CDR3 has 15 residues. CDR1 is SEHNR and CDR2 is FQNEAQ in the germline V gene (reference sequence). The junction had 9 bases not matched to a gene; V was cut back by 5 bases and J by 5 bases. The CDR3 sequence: CASSSQQGARTEAFF. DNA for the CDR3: TGTGCCAGCAGCAGCCAACAGGGGGCCCGGACTGAAGCTTTCTTT.

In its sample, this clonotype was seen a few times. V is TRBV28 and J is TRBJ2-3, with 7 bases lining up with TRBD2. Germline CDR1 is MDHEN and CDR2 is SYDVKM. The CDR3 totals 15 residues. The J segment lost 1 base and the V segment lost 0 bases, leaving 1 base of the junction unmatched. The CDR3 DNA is TGTGCCAGCAGTTTATGGGCGGGGGGCACAGATACGCAGTATTTT. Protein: CASSLWAGGTDTQYF.

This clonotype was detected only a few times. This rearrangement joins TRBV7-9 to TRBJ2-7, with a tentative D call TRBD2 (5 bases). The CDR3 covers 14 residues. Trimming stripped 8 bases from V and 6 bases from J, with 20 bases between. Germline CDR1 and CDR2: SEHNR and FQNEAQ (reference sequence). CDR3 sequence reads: CASGPGERRSEQYF. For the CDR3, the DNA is TGTGCCAGCGGCCCCGGGGAAAGGCGGTCCGAGCAGTACTTC.

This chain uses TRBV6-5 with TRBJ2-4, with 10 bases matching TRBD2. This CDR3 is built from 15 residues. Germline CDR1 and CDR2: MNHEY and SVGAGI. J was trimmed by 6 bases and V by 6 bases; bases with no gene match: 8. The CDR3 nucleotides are TGTGCCAGCAGGCCCCCCGGGACTAGCGCAAACATTCAGTACTTC. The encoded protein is CASRPPGTSANIQYF.

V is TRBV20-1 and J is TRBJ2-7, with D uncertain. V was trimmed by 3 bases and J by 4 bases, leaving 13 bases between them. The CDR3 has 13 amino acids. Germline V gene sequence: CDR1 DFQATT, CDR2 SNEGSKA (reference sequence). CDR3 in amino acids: CSARAQEAYEQYF. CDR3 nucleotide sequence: TGCAGTGCTAGGGCCCAAGAGGCGTACGAGCAGTACTTC.

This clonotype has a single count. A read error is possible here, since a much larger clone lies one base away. The CDR3 DNA sequence: TGTGCCAGCAGCTTCCGGGGCTCCATTTGGAATGAGCAGTTCTTC. Translated: CASSFRGSIWNEQFF. The chain joins TRBV11-2 to TRBJ2-1; the D call may be TRBD1 or TRBD2 (5 bases each). Deletions cut 3 bases from V and 7 bases from J, with 16 bases between. The CDR3 is 15 residues long. Germline-derived CDR1 and CDR2 are SGHAT and FQNNGV.

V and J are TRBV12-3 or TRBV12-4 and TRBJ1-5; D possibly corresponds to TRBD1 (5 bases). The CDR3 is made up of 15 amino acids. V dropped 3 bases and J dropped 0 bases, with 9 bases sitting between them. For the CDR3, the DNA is TGTGCCAGCAGTTTCGACAGCTATAGCAATCAGCCCCAGCATTTT. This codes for CASSFDSYSNQPQHF.

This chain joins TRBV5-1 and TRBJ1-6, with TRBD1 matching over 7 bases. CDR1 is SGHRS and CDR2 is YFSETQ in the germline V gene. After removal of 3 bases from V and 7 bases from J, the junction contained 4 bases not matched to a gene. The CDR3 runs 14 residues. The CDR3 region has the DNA TGCGCCAGCAGCTCCGGACAGGCCAATTCACCCCTCCACTTT. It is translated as CASSSGQANSPLHF.

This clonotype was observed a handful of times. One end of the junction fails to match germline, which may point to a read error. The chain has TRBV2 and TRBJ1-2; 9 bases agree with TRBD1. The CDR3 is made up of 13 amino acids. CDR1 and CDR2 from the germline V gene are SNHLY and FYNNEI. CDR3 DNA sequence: TGTGCCAGCAGTTCCGGGACAGGGTCCCCTCTTGGCTTC. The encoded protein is CASSSGTGSPLGF.